A selection of T cell receptor beta chains follows, all from one sample in a study of T cells after yellow fever vaccination. A single record per CDR3 protein comes from TCRdb applying MiXCR to the 5' RACE reads. This table has about 32,000 distinct CDR3 sequences, 6.5% to 8.5% appearing once. Sample: PBMCs, either bulk or a sorted T-cell subset (CD4+, CD8+, memory, or dextramer-sorted; not recorded which), taken on the day of the first yellow fever vaccination. All receptors come from a man aged 18 to 30 who received the YFV17D yellow fever vaccine. The CDR3 runs from the conserved cysteine through the conserved F or W. A D gene is named only where the DNA matches it firmly. Clone sizes are given selectively: once, few, many, or a class where the clone is expanded.

d_gene,j_gene,len,abundance,v_gene,CDR3aa
-,TRBJ2-5,15,many,TRBV5-4,CASSLNRGDGETQYF
-,TRBJ1-5,14,many,TRBV9,CASSARGFNQPQHF
-,TRBJ1-5,18,many,TRBV20-1,CSARDLSLGGQSNQPQHF
TRBD1,TRBJ1-1,13,many,TRBV7-2,CASEQGGNPVAFF
TRBD1,TRBJ2-4,15,many,TRBV9,CASSGGTVAKNIQYF
-,TRBJ1-1,12,medium-sized,TRBV29-1,CSVARMNTEAFF
-,TRBJ2-1,14,many,TRBV6-4,CASSSAGEGDEQFF
-,TRBJ1-1,13,few,TRBV18,CASSPPGNTEAFF
TRBD2,TRBJ2-5,16,few,TRBV6-5,CASSLGGLGAGETQYF
-,TRBJ2-5,16,few,TRBV7-7,CASSLLLAGPQETQYF
TRBD2,TRBJ2-2,16,many,TRBV3-1,CASSQGTGGGPGELFF
-,TRBJ1-2,13,many,TRBV12-3/TRBV12-4,CASSKRTDYGYTF
-,TRBJ1-3,16,many,TRBV4-2,CASSLPLQGTGNTIYF
-,TRBJ1-2,15,many,TRBV24-1,CATSDPSRGSYGYTF
-,TRBJ1-3,16,-,TRBV11-2,CASSKDGGYSGNTIYF
TRBD2,TRBJ2-3,18,many,TRBV30,CAWTSKRGGLGWTDTQYF
-,TRBJ1-4,16,-,TRBV6-4,CASSHKTEGINEKLFF
-,TRBJ2-4,14,many,TRBV29-1,CSVGESGTKNIQYF
-,TRBJ2-5,14,many,TRBV5-6,CASSFGRGYETQYF
-,TRBJ1-4,16,few,TRBV6-5,CASKLAGALGVEKLFF
TRBD1,TRBJ2-5,16,many,TRBV11-2,CASSPGRSGGQETQYF
TRBD2,TRBJ2-1,16,many,TRBV14,CASSQVGGGLYNEQFF
-,TRBJ2-3,16,many,TRBV24-1,CATSDLAGKATDTQYF